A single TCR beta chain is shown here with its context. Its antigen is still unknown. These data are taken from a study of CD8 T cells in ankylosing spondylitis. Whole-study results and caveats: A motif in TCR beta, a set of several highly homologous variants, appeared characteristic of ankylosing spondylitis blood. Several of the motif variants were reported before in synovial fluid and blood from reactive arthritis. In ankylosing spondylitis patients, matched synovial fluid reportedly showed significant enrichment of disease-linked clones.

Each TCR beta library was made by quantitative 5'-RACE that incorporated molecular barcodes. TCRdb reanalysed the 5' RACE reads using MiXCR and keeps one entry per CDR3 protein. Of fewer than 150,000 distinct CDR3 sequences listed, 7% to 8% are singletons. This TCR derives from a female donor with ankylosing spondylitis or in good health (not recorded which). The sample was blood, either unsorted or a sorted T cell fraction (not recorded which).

The CDR3 is CASSLAEGGETYEQYF. The CDR3, as DNA: TGCGCCAGCAGCTTGGCCGAGGGCGGAGAAACCTACGAGCAGTACTTC. V gene TRBV5-1 combines with J gene TRBJ2-7, with D perhaps matching TRBD2 (5 bases). From germline, CDR1 is SGHRS and CDR2 YFSETQ. V was pared by 0 bases and J by 2 bases, with 15 bases between. The CDR3 covers 16 residues.